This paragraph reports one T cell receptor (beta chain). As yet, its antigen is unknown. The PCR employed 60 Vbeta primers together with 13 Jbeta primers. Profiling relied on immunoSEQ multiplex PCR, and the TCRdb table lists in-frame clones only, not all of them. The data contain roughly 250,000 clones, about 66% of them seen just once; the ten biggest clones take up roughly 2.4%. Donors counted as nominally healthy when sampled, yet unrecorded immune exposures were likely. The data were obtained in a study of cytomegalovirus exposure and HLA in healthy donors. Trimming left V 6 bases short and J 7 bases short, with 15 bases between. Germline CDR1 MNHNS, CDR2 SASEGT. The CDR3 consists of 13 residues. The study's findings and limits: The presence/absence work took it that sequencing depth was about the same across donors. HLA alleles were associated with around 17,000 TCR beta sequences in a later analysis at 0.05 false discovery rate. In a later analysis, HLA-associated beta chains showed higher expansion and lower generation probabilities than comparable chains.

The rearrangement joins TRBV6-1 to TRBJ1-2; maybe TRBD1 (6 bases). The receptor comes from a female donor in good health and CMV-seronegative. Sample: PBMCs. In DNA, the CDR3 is TGTGCCAGCAGGTTCGGGGGGCTCCCTGGCTACACCTTC. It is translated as CASRFGGLPGYTF.